This T cell receptor (beta chain) was sequenced in a study of OX40 agonist ivuxolimab in advanced cancers. Regarding the research as a whole: Ivuxolimab was a fully human IgG2 agonistic monoclonal antibody targeting the costimulatory receptor OX40 (CD134). Intravenous ivuxolimab was administered to patients every 2 weeks at six dose levels: 0.01, 0.1, 0.3, 1.5, 3 and 10 mg/kg. Of the 50 to 55 dose-escalation patients, hepatocellular carcinoma was present in about 19, melanoma in around 15, renal cell carcinoma in 9 and head and neck cancer in 9. In the dose-escalation cohort, roughly 82% of patients were male, and the mean age was 60 years with a range of roughly 23 to 79. Prior anti-PD-1, anti-PD-L1 or anti-CTLA-4 therapy was permitted, and 40% of dose-escalation patients had received checkpoint inhibitors. Partial responses occurred in three dose-escalation patients, of whom one had hepatocellular carcinoma and two had cutaneous melanoma. The purpose of peripheral TCRbeta sequencing was to test whether ivuxolimab changed TCR sequence diversity and led to clonal T-cell expansion. The paper describes the monotherapy dose-escalation part (N ≈ 52 patients) of the phase I trial of ivuxolimab. What the study reported, not specific to this receptor: Which antigens the clonally expanded peripheral T cells were specific for was not determined. On average, CD8+ T cells showed more expanded clones than CD4+ T cells after ivuxolimab. In the 0.1-3.0 mg/kg groups, partial responders had among the lowest normalized peripheral clonal expansion, particularly in CD8+ T cells. At doses from 0.1 to 3.0 mg/kg, clonal expansion was seen in both CD4+ and CD8+ blood T cells between baseline and week 6. Low levels of normalized T-cell clonal expansion were also shown by some nonresponding patients.

As concerns this clone: The specificity of this receptor is unknown. Per-base qualities were not stored, and no clone one base away is much larger.

To sequence the TCRbeta CDR3 region, genomic DNA was isolated from the sorted cells. The immunoSEQ Assay was used to sequence the TCRbeta CDR3 regions. TCRdb limited this immuneACCESS table to in-frame rearrangements with V and J called. A share of clones is missing; checked studies link under half to unresolved V genes, and the rest is unexplained. The sample records over 60,000 clones, about 90% of which are singletons. The top ten clones comprise 1.5% to 2% of the sample. Ends trimmed: V by 1 base, J by 5 bases; bases unmatched to a gene: 10. CDR1 and CDR2, looked up from the germline V gene, are SGHRS and YFSETQ. The CDR3 goes from the cysteine to the phenylalanine over 17 residues. The DNA shown is the 51-base CDR3, in frame from base 1. Patients with autoimmune disease history or receiving systemic immunosuppression were excluded from the trial. Peripheral blood for TCR sequencing was collected from all dose cohorts at baseline, on cycle 4 day 1, and on cycle 7 day 1. The samples were taken from a phase I, first-in-human, multicenter, open-label dose-escalation trial of ivuxolimab. Adults with locally advanced or metastatic melanoma, renal cell carcinoma, hepatocellular carcinoma or head and neck squamous cell carcinoma were enrolled in the trial. Before TCR sequencing, CD4+ T cells and CD8+ T cells from peripheral blood were sorted into separate populations.

The sample consisted of CD4+ or CD8+ T cells sorted from blood, taken in a trial of the OX40 agonist ivuxolimab. The sequence was collected from an adult with an advanced solid tumor such as melanoma, head and neck, liver or kidney cancer. The rearrangement combines TRBV5-1 with TRBJ2-2, with TRBD2 matching 8 junction bases. The base sequence is TGCGCCAGCAGCTTGAGGGCCGGGACTAGTCCGACCGGGGAGCTGTTTTTT. It codes for CASSLRAGTSPTGELFF. When the CDR3 is completed using the reference TRBV5-1 and TRBJ2-2 genes on either side, the full variable domain is KAGVTQTPRYLIKTRGQQVTLSCSPISGHRSVSWYQQTPGQGLQFLFEYFSETQRNKGNFPGRFSGRQFSNSRSEMNVSTLELGDSALYLCASSLRAGTSPTGELFFGEGSRLTVL.